The 5 T cell receptor beta chains below all came from one sample that was sequenced in a study of cytomegalovirus exposure and HLA in healthy donors. Sequencing used immunoSEQ multiplex PCR; TCRdb keeps in-frame clones, though not all of them. This sample has about 250,000 clones; roughly 84% occur once, and the top ten carry around 12%. Sequencing was done on a sample of PBMCs. The receptors stem from a man aged 18 to 30 in good health and CMV-seropositive.

This clone has a handful of counts. This chain joins TRBV5-1 and TRBJ1-5; D is ambiguous. V lost 0 bases to trimming and J lost 1 base, with 5 bases between them. Germline values: CDR1 SGHRS, CDR2 YFSETQ. The length of the CDR3 is 14 residues. The CDR3 DNA reads TGCGCCAGCAGCTTGGGAGGGAGCAATCAGCCCCAGCATTTT. It codes for CASSLGGSNQPQHF. The complete variable domain, with remaining parts taken from reference TRBV5-1 and TRBJ1-5, reads KAGVTQTPRYLIKTRGQQVTLSCSPISGHRSVSWYQQTPGQGLQFLFEYFSETQRNKGNFPGRFSGRQFSNSRSEMNVSTLELGDSALYLCASSLGGSNQPQHFGDGTRLSIL.

The chain is built from TRBV6-4 and TRBJ2-3; a possible D gene is TRBD2 (6 bases). This CDR3 has 14 residues. Trimming took off 6 bases at V and 0 bases at J, with 10 bases between the two ends. Germline V gene lookup returns CDR1 MRHNA and CDR2 SNTAGT. The CDR3 here is CASSERASTDTQYF. CDR3 bases: TGTGCCAGCAGCGAGCGGGCGAGCACAGATACGCAGTATTTT.

This clone was detected once. The chain has TRBV29-1 and TRBJ2-7; D remains ambiguous. V dropped 5 bases and J dropped 0 bases, with 8 bases sitting between them. The CDR3 extends over 12 amino acids. The germline V gene has CDR1 SQVTM and CDR2 ANQGSEA. DNA for the CDR3: TGCAGCGTTCCCCCAAGCTCCTACGAGCAGTACTTC. This translates into CSVPPSSYEQYF.

This clone was detected once. This chain connects TRBV18 to TRBJ1-5; D is undetermined. Trimming pared 6 bases from V and 4 bases from J, leaving 10 bases between. This CDR3 region has 13 residues. Looked up from germline, CDR1 is KGHSH and CDR2 is LQKENI. In nucleotides, the CDR3 is TGTGCCAGCTCCCGAGGGCTTAATCAGCCCCAGCATTTT. Translation: CASSRGLNQPQHF.

The rearrangement joins TRBV5-1 to TRBJ1-2; 10 bases are a match to TRBD1. J lost 6 bases, V lost 7 bases, and 6 bases had no gene match. CDR1 is SGHRS, CDR2 YFSETQ, per germline. The CDR3 has 13 amino acids. The DNA for the CDR3 is TGCGCCAGCGGACAGGGGGGCGACAATGGCTACACCTTC. It encodes CASGQGGDNGYTF.